This T cell receptor (beta chain) was identified during a study of T cells after posttransplantation cyclophosphamide. The protocol was immunoSEQ multiplex PCR, while the TCRdb copy is restricted to in-frame clones and leaves out a portion. This table has more than 30,000 clones, over 80% appearing once. Study-level points and caveats: After PTCy, TRB diversity resembled that of CNI/methotrexate controls. Tissue-infiltrating T cells from skin or gut overlapped little with blood T cells. Donor CD8+ memory clones often dominated recipient blood repertoires at later times.

The naive gate required viable CD3+CD4+ or CD3+CD8+ cells with CCR7+CD45RA+CD45RO-CD95-CD27+CD28+ phenotype. Peripheral blood was collected from the related graft donor on the marrow donation day. About this clone: Its target is not known.

Germline values: CDR1 SEHNR, CDR2 FQNEAQ (reference sequence). J was trimmed by 8 bases and V by 4 bases; bases with no gene match: 9. The CDR3 extends over 16 amino acids. The TCR was taken from a woman aged 60-75 years in good health, CMV-negative, and a related stem cell transplant donor. Source material: naive CD4+ T cells sorted from PBMCs. The chain joins TRBV7-9 to TRBJ1-4; 11 nucleotides agree with TRBD1. The CDR3 region is CASSSTGQGVEEKLFF. CDR3 sequence (DNA): TGTGCCAGCAGCTCGACGGGACAGGGGGTTGAGGAAAAACTGTTTTTT.